This T cell receptor (beta chain) stems from a study of PD-1 blockade in classical Hodgkin lymphoma. On this clone: The target antigen is unknown.

Each patient experienced a relapse that followed autologous stem cell transplantation, and brentuximab vedotin exposure varied. The ends lost 2 bases at V and 0 bases at J; junction bases unmatched: 10. The CDR3 totals 17 residues. CDR1 SGHAT and CDR2 FQNNGV come from the germline V gene. Generated by immunoSEQ multiplex PCR, the TCRdb table keeps only in-frame clones and is missing some. The top ten clones hold about 9.8% of a sample with around 70,000 clones, 71% of them seen once. Study-wide results and caveats: Only CD4+ TCR diversity, not CD8+, had risen significantly by C4D1. TCR diversity at baseline was reported to be reduced in newly diagnosed patients relative to healthy donors.

This TCR derives from a human donor with classical Hodgkin lymphoma. Source: peripheral blood mononuclear cells (PBMCs), taken before the second cycle of nivolumab. The chain combines TRBV11-2 with TRBJ2-7; 7 nucleotides line up with TRBD1. CDR3: CASSLTGAIPYSYEQYF. For the CDR3, the DNA is TGTGCCAGCAGCTTAACAGGGGCGATCCCCTACTCCTACGAGCAGTACTTC.